This T cell receptor beta chain came from a study of T cells in Graves' hyperthyroidism and ophthalmopathy. Study-wide results and caveats: A median approximately 6.5 months before onset, the model predicted ophthalmopathy.

This clonotype was picked up many times. Its antigen remains unidentified. RNA transcripts were the template for amplifying TCR beta CDR3 regions. HTBI primers were employed in a first-round RT-PCR of the TCR CDR3. One entry per CDR3 protein, called by TCRdb with MiXCR from the multiplex PCR reads. The data contain a few hundred thousand distinct CDR3 sequences, just over 45% of them singletons. Diagnoses rested on clinical symptoms, serum thyroxine and TRAb, thyroid ultrasound and orbital computed tomography. There are 15 residues in the CDR3. CDR1 and CDR2 from the germline V gene are MNHEY and SMNVEV (reference sequence). V lost 6 bases to trimming and J lost 5 bases; unmatched junction nucleotides: 7.

The sample consisted of peripheral blood or thyroid tissue (not recorded which). The chain joins TRBV27 to TRBJ1-6; TRBD1 matches 7 bases. The TCR originated in a woman under 30 with Graves' hyperthyroidism. CDR3 sequence (DNA): TGTGCCAGCAGGCGACAGGGTCCACATAATTCACCCCTCCACTTT. This translates into CASRRQGPHNSPLHF.